The 10 T cell receptor beta chains listed next were all sequenced from one sample in a study of cytomegalovirus exposure and HLA in healthy donors. The study ran its PCR with 60 Vbeta and 13 Jbeta primers. TCRdb keeps only in-frame clones here, not all; method: immunoSEQ multiplex PCR. The table has some 140,000 clones, over 70% seen once. Sequenced input: PBMCs. The receptors here all came from a man aged 25 to 45 in good health and CMV-seronegative.

This clone appeared once. The rearrangement joins TRBV19 to TRBJ1-5; 9 nucleotides align to TRBD1. The germline CDR1 and CDR2 sequences are LNHDA and SQIVND (reference sequence). The CDR3 loop spans 14 amino acids. The V segment lost 3 bases and the J segment 6 bases; nucleotides outside the gene matches: 3. CDR3 nucleotides: TGTGCCAGTAGTATGGGGACAGGGCCTCAGCCCCAGCATTTT. Residues: CASSMGTGPQPQHF.

This chain links TRBV18 with TRBJ2-5; 8 nucleotides match TRBD2. CDR1 is KGHSH, CDR2 LQKENI, per germline. Germline trimming cut 1 base from V and 4 bases from J; bases unmatched to any gene: 5. The CDR3 loop spans 15 amino acids. CDR3 region: CASSPRGTSLETQYF. CDR3 bases: TGTGCCAGCTCACCACGGGGGACTAGTTTAGAGACCCAGTACTTC.

This clone was seen a handful of times. The V call is TRBV28, the J call TRBJ2-1; weak D call: TRBD1 (6 bases). The CDR3 loop spans 16 amino acids. Per the germline V gene, CDR1 is MDHEN and CDR2 is SYDVKM. The ends were cut back, 4 bases at V and 0 bases at J, with 13 bases in the middle. This CDR3 reads CASSSTGTSSYNEQFF. CDR3 DNA: TGTGCCAGCAGTTCGACAGGTACAAGCTCCTACAATGAGCAGTTCTTC. Combining the CDR3 with reference TRBV28 and TRBJ2-1 gives the whole variable domain DVKVTQSSRYLVKRTGEKVFLECVQDMDHENMFWYRQDPGLGLRLIYFSYDVKMKEKGDIPEGYSVSREKKERFSLILESASTNQTSMYLCASSSTGTSSYNEQFFGPGTRLTVL.

The chain links TRBV7-8 to TRBJ2-1, with TRBD2 identical over 7 bases. The V and J ends lost 1 base and 8 bases, in that order; junction bases with no gene match: 2. Germline V gives CDR1 SGHVS, CDR2 FQNEAQ. CDR3 length equals 13 residues. As DNA, the CDR3 is TGTGCCAGCAGCTTAGGCGGGAGTGATGAGCAGTTCTTC. This translates into CASSLGGSDEQFF.

In its sample, this clone was seen once. In nucleotides, the CDR3 is TGCGCCAGCAGCGGAGCTAGCGGGAGGGCCTATGAGCAGTTCTTC. The encoded protein is CASSGASGRAYEQFF. V usage is TRBV5-1 and J usage is TRBJ2-1; 12 bases agree with TRBD2. The CDR3 sequence is 15 residues long. Per the germline V gene, CDR1 is SGHRS and CDR2 is YFSETQ. V dropped 4 bases and J dropped 8; count of bases not matched to a gene: 7.

The chain links TRBV7-8 to TRBJ2-5, with TRBD2 matching 7 bases. Per germline, CDR1 SGHVS and CDR2 FQNEAQ. The CDR3 extends over 13 amino acids. With 5 bases clipped from V and 7 bases from J, the junction kept 7 bases outside the gene matches. CDR3 sequence: CASSPTSQGTQYF. In DNA form, the CDR3 reads TGTGCCAGCAGCCCGACTAGCCAGGGGACCCAGTACTTC.

This chain links TRBV5-6 with TRBJ2-4; TRBD1 agrees at 8 bases. This CDR3 region has 13 residues. With 0 bases clipped from V and 10 bases from J, the junction kept 3 bases outside the gene matches. The V gene's germline CDR1 is SGHDT and CDR2 YYEEEE. CDR3 sequence reads: CASSLGQGSIQYF. The CDR3 bases are TGTGCCAGCAGCTTGGGACAGGGGTCGATTCAGTACTTC.

This clone is a singleton in its sample. The gene calls are TRBV6-5 and TRBJ2-5; maybe TRBD2 (5 bases). The CDR3 consists of 15 residues. CDR1 is MNHEY, CDR2 SVGAGI, per germline. V dropped 6 bases and J dropped 1 base, with 15 bases sitting between them. CDR3 sequence reads: CASSSRRTLQETQYF. For the CDR3, the DNA is TGTGCCAGCAGCTCGCGAAGGACTCTCCAAGAGACCCAGTACTTC.

V gene TRBV28 combines with J gene TRBJ1-3; 8 bases agree with TRBD1. From germline, CDR1 is MDHEN and CDR2 SYDVKM. V was clipped by 10 bases and J by 3 bases; unmatched bases: 5. The CDR3 has 13 amino acids. The CDR3: CATTTGVGNTIYF. In DNA, the CDR3 is TGTGCCACTACGACAGGGGTTGGAAACACCATATATTTT.

This clone appeared a single time. This chain links TRBV28 with TRBJ1-1; D is perhaps TRBD1 (5 bases). CDR1 is MDHEN and CDR2 is SYDVKM in the germline V gene. CDR3 length: 13 amino acids. V was cut by 7 bases and J by 0 bases, with 9 bases left in between. CDR3 DNA sequence: TGTGCCAGCACTCCGACAGTGAACACTGAAGCTTTCTTT. Amino acids: CASTPTVNTEAFF.